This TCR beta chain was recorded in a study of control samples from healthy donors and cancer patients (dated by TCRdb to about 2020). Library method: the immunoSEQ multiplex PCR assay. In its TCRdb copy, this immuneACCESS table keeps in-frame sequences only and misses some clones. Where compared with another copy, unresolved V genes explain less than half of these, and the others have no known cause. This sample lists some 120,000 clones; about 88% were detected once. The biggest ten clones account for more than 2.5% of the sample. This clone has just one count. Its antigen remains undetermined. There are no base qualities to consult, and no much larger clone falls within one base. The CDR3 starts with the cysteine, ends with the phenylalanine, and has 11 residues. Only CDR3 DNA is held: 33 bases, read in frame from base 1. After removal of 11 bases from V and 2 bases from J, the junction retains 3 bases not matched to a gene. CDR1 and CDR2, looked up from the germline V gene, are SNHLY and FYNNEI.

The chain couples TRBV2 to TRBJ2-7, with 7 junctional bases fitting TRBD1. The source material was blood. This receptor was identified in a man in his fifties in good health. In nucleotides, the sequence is TGTGCCGGCGGACAGGCCTACGAGCAGTACTTC. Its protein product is CAGGQAYEQYF.